This TCR beta chain comes out of a study of cytomegalovirus exposure and HLA in healthy donors. The CDR3 sequence is 14 residues long. V was clipped by 3 bases and J by 7 bases, with 16 bases between them. The germline V gene encodes CDR1 SGHDN and CDR2 FVKESK. About this clone: Its target is unknown.

Study outcomes and limitations: There were over 150 TCR beta chains listed as cytomegalovirus-associated. For cytomegalovirus status, the classifier reportedly gave diagnoses with high specificity and sensitivity.

Profiled with immunoSEQ multiplex PCR; TCRdb holds only in-frame clones, not every one. This sample yields about 160,000 clones, of which 95% to 96% are seen a single time; approximately 0.97% belongs to the top ten. The clonotype was recovered from a woman between 18 and 30 years old in good health and CMV-seronegative. Material: PBMCs. The gene calls are TRBV14 and TRBJ2-7; D might be TRBD1 (6 bases). The CDR3 coding sequence is TGTGCCAGCAGCCAGATCCAGGGGTGGAGGGAGCAGTACTTC. Translating gives CASSQIQGWREQYF.